The clone carrying this T cell receptor beta chain was picked up many times. Its target is not known. The sample comes from a study of liver allograft versus peripheral blood T cells. Study-wide background: Comparing T cell receptor repertoires in transplanted livers with those in recipients' peripheral blood was part of the design.

Per germline, CDR1 SGHDN and CDR2 FVKESK. Trimming removed 7 bases at V and 2 bases at J, with 15 bases between. This CDR3 spans 14 amino acids. Overall study findings and caveats: Liver allograft repertoires of T cell receptors reportedly diverged from peripheral blood repertoires.

TCRdb reprocessed the reads via MiXCR and lists one record per CDR3 protein. The repertoire holds about 3,700 distinct CDR3 sequences, with 15% as singletons. The receptor's source is a human patient who had a liver transplant. Some T cells could come from the graft donor. V usage is TRBV14 and J usage is TRBJ2-7; D remains ambiguous. The CDR3 here is CASNHGLTPYEQYF. The CDR3 nucleotides read TGTGCCAGCAACCATGGCCTCACCCCCTACGAGCAGTACTTC.